The present T cell receptor beta chain was sequenced within a study of T cell responses to AZD1222 COVID-19 vaccine. Germline V gives CDR1 MGHRA, CDR2 YSYEKL. V dropped 8 bases and J dropped 1 base, with 8 bases sitting between them. The CDR3 length is 12 residues. Sequenced by immunoSEQ multiplex PCR; TCRdb stores in-frame clones only, minus some. The data contain 150,000 or so clones, around 93% of them singletons. The gene calls are TRBV4-1 and TRBJ1-1; D is unresolved. This sample comprised peripheral blood, obtained on day 0 of AZD1222 vaccination. This TCR came from an adult in good health. The CDR3 sequence: CASRRANTEAFF. CDR3 in DNA: TGCGCCAGCCGTAGGGCGAACACTGAAGCTTTCTTT.